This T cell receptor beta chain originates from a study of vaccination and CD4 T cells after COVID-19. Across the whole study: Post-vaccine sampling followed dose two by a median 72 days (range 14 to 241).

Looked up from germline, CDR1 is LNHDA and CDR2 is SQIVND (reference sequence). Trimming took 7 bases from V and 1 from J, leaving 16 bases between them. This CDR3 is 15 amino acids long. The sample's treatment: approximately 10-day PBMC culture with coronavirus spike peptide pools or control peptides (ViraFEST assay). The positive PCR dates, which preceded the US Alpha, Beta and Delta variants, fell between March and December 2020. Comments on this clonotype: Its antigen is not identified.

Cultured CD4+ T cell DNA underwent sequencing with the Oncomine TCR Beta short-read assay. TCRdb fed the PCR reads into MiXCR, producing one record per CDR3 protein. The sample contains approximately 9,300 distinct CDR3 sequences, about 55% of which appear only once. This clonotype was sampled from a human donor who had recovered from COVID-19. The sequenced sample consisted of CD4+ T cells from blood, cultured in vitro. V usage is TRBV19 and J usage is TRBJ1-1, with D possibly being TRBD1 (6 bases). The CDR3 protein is CASTLTGAKNTEAFF. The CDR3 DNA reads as TGTGCCAGTACCCTAACGGGGGCGAAGAACACTGAAGCTTTCTTT.